The 19 T cell receptor beta chains in this list originate from one sample, sequenced in a study of blood T cell repertoires in COVID-19. Produced via immunoSEQ multiplex PCR; TCRdb's table is partial and in-frame only. This sample has hundreds of thousands of clones; over 80% occur once, and the top ten carry 0.95% to 1.5%. Specimen: peripheral blood. All receptors derive from a woman aged 25 to 45 with COVID-19, enrolled during active disease.

There are a few counts of this clone. The chain is built from TRBV7-2 and TRBJ2-7; 7 bases match TRBD1. This CDR3 has 14 amino acids. In germline, CDR1 is SGHTA, CDR2 FQGNSA. V trimming: 5 bases; J trimming: 3 bases; junction bases outside the gene matches: 7. DNA for the CDR3: TGTGCCAGCAGCCCATCCCGGGACAGCTACGAGCAGTACTTC. Its protein product is CASSPSRDSYEQYF.

CDR3 bases: TGTGCCAGCAGTTTAAAGTGGGGGGGTCACACTGAAGCTTTCTTT. Encoded protein: CASSLKWGGHTEAFF. V gene TRBV27 combines with J gene TRBJ1-1; D is possibly TRBD1 (5 bases). CDR3 size: 15 residues. The germline V and J ends were trimmed by 2 bases and 3 bases, with 13 bases remaining between them. In germline, CDR1 is MNHEY, CDR2 SMNVEV (reference sequence).

This clone was observed a single time. CDR3 protein: CASSQVNGLKSSYEQYF. The CDR3 DNA sequence: TGTGCCAGCAGCCAAGTTAACGGACTGAAAAGCTCCTACGAGCAGTACTTC. The chain employs TRBV3-1 (or the pseudogene TRBV3-2) and TRBJ2-7; D may be TRBD2 (5 bases). Per germline, CDR1 LGHDT and CDR2 YNNKEL (reference sequence). Trimming stripped 1 base from V and 0 bases from J, with 16 bases between. This CDR3 is 17 amino acids long.

This clone was picked up one time. The V call is TRBV18, the J call TRBJ2-6; D not resolved. The CDR3 is made up of 14 amino acids. The V gene's germline CDR1 is KGHSH and CDR2 LQKENI. V lost 3 bases and J lost 0, with 3 bases in between. CDR3 sequence: CASSPVSGANVLTF. In nucleotides, the CDR3 is TGTGCCAGCTCACCCGTCTCTGGGGCCAACGTCCTGACTTTC.

The CDR3 loop is CASSLSSQLAGGEETQYF. The DNA of the CDR3 is TGTGCCAGCAGCTTGTCCTCTCAACTAGCGGGAGGTGAGGAGACCCAGTACTTC. J is TRBJ2-5 and V is TRBV11-2, with TRBD2 matching 12 bases. The junction had 13 bases not matched to a gene; V was cut back by 3 bases and J by 5 bases. The CDR3 is made up of 18 amino acids. CDR1 is SGHAT and CDR2 is FQNNGV in the germline V gene. Supplemented by reference TRBV11-2 and TRBJ2-5, the full variable domain reads EAGVAQSPRYKIIEKRQSVAFWCNPISGHATLYWYQQILGQGPKLLIQFQNNGVVDDSQLPKDRFSAERLKGVDSTLKIQPAKLEDSAVYLCASSLSSQLAGGEETQYFGPGTRLLVL.

The chain carries TRBV29-1 and TRBJ1-2; D not resolved. Trimming stripped 1 base from V and 8 bases from J, with 14 bases between. The CDR3 is 13 residues long. Per germline, CDR1 SQVTM and CDR2 ANQGSEA. DNA for the CDR3: TGCAGCGTTGAAGGAGGTGTGTCCAGCGGCTACACCTTC. Amino acid sequence: CSVEGGVSSGYTF.

This clone came up a few times. The V gene is TRBV2, the J gene TRBJ1-5, with D perhaps TRBD1 (5 bases). Germline CDR1 is SNHLY and CDR2 is FYNNEI. Trimming took off 2 bases at V and 5 bases at J, with 13 bases between the two ends. The CDR3 extends over 15 amino acids. CDR3 in amino acids: CASSEFRDNDQPQHF. CDR3 in DNA: TGTGCCAGCAGTGAATTCAGGGATAACGATCAGCCCCAGCATTTT.

The rearrangement uses TRBV30 and TRBJ1-1; TRBD1 might be the D (5 bases). This CDR3 spans 15 amino acids. V was cut by 3 bases and J by 0 bases, with 14 bases left in between. Germline CDR1 is GTSNPN and CDR2 is SVGIG (reference sequence). The CDR3 sequence: CAWSFSRVLNTEAFF. CDR3 sequence (DNA): TGTGCCTGGAGCTTTTCCAGGGTGCTGAACACTGAAGCTTTCTTT.

The chain is built from TRBV3-1 (or the pseudogene TRBV3-2) and TRBJ2-7; 11 nucleotides align to TRBD1. Germline lookup yields CDR1 LGHDT and CDR2 YNNKEL (reference sequence). J was trimmed by 5 bases and V by 4 bases; bases with no gene match: 4. CDR3 length: 14 amino acids. In nucleotides, the CDR3 is TGTGCCAGCAGCCGCCGGGACAGGGGGAACGAGCAGTACTTC. Translating it yields CASSRRDRGNEQYF.

J is TRBJ1-6 and V is TRBV9; D perhaps matches TRBD1 (6 bases). The V gene's germline CDR1 is SGDLS and CDR2 YYNGEE. The CDR3 runs 14 residues. Trimming took off 0 bases at V and 8 bases at J, with 9 bases between the two ends. CDR3 sequence: CASSVGPGDSPLHF. CDR3 DNA sequence: TGTGCCAGCAGCGTAGGTCCAGGGGATTCACCCCTCCACTTT.

The gene calls are TRBV4-2 and TRBJ2-5, with 8 positions matching TRBD1. Germline V gene sequence: CDR1 LGHNA, CDR2 YNFKEQ. J gave up 5 bases and V 1 base, and 12 bases lay outside the gene matches. CDR3 size: 17 residues. DNA for the CDR3: TGTGCCAGCAGCCAAGTCGGCCTCCAGGGGGCTGGGGAGACCCAGTACTTC. Encoded protein: CASSQVGLQGAGETQYF.

The V gene is TRBV2, the J gene TRBJ2-5, with 11 bases that match TRBD1. From germline, CDR1 is SNHLY and CDR2 FYNNEI. The CDR3 has 15 amino acids. Unmatched junction bases numbered 7, after V lost 6 bases and J lost 4 bases. The CDR3 here is CASRTGTGGRETQYF. CDR3 sequence (DNA): TGTGCCAGCAGGACCGGGACAGGGGGGCGAGAGACCCAGTACTTC.

The rearrangement uses TRBV2 and TRBJ1-4; 10 nucleotides agree with TRBD1. J was trimmed by 4 bases and V by 9 bases; bases with no gene match: 8. This CDR3 region has 15 residues. Germline-derived CDR1 and CDR2 are SNHLY and FYNNEI. CDR3 in amino acids: CARGQGIGVNEKLFF. The CDR3 nucleotides are TGTGCCAGGGGACAGGGGATTGGAGTTAATGAAAAACTGTTTTTT.

As concerns this clone: Possible read error: a much larger clone is one base away. The V call is TRBV7-9, the J call TRBJ1-3, with a possible D match to TRBD1 (5 bases). Trimming removed 2 bases from V and 0 bases from J, with 8 bases in between. The CDR3 sequence is 15 residues long. CDR1 is SEHNR, CDR2 FQNEAQ, per germline (reference sequence). Here the CDR3 reads CASSLQGGSGNTIYF. The CDR3 DNA is TGTGCCAGCAGCTTACAGGGAGGCTCTGGAAACACCATATATTTT.

This chain links TRBV11-2 with TRBJ1-1; D may be TRBD1 (6 bases). The V gene's germline CDR1 is SGHAT and CDR2 FQNNGV. V gave up 6 bases and J gave up 5 bases, with 25 bases separating them. There are 17 residues in the CDR3. The CDR3 loop is CASSPLRSGALRTEAFF. The CDR3 coding sequence is TGTGCCAGCAGTCCTTTACGGTCAGGGGCGCTTAGAACTGAAGCTTTCTTT.

The V gene is TRBV5-6, the J gene TRBJ2-2; D unresolved. CDR1 and CDR2 (germline): SGHDT, YYEEEE. The CDR3 is made up of 15 amino acids. Trimming cost V 0 bases and J 0 bases, with 6 bases left between them. Here the CDR3 DNA reads TGTGCCAGCAGCTTGGCCGGTGCGAACACCGGGGAGCTGTTTTTT. It encodes CASSLAGANTGELFF.

This chain uses TRBV24-1 with TRBJ1-2; a weak D match, TRBD1 (5 bases). The V and J ends lost 4 bases and 8 bases respectively, with 16 bases between them. Germline V gene data show CDR1 as KGHDR and CDR2 as SFDVKD. CDR3 size: 14 residues. The CDR3 DNA is TGTGCCACCAGTGACGCAAGAGGAGGGGAGGGCTACACCTTC. It yields the protein CATSDARGGEGYTF.

The chain employs TRBV28 and TRBJ1-2; 10 bases are shared with TRBD1. Per the germline V gene, CDR1 is MDHEN and CDR2 is SYDVKM. The CDR3 extends over 15 amino acids. V lost 6 bases and J lost 6; bases outside the gene matches: 10. The CDR3 sequence is CASSYDRGRNDGYTF. The DNA of the CDR3 is TGTGCCAGCAGCTATGACAGGGGGCGGAATGATGGCTACACCTTC.

The chain links TRBV29-1 to TRBJ2-7, with 9 bases that match TRBD2. V shed 1 base, J shed 5 bases, and the junction held 0 bases outside the gene matches. This CDR3 has 12 residues. The germline CDR1 and CDR2 sequences are SQVTM and ANQGSEA. CDR3 nucleotide sequence: TGCAGCGTTGAAGGGACTAGCGACGAGCAGTACTTC. Residues: CSVEGTSDEQYF.